These T cell receptor beta chains were read from a single sample in a study of regulatory T cells in long-lasting Graves disease. MiXCR, run by TCRdb on the multiplex PCR reads, gives a single entry per CDR3 protein. The top ten hold less than 35% of the sample, which has 300,000 to 400,000 distinct CDR3 sequences, approximately 15% seen once. These same data were also listed under a study on T cells in Graves' hyperthyroidism and ophthalmopathy.

The sequencing used peripheral blood mononuclear cells (PBMCs), collected at new diagnosis, from a patient treated with antithyroid drugs. Receptors originate from a man aged 40-49 years with Graves disease. Both conserved end residues are part of each CDR3. The order of the fields is clone size, D gene, V gene, J gene, CDR3 protein, CDR3 DNA. D genes are given only for firm matches. Clone size, where shown, is once, few, many, or a class for clones that have expanded.

clone size: NA; D gene: NA; V gene: TRBV10-3; J gene: TRBJ2-3; CDR3 protein: CALRQGPSTDTQYF; CDR3 DNA: TGTGCCCTCCGGCAGGGGCCGAGCACAGATACGCAGTATTTT
clone size: NA; D gene: NA; V gene: TRBV3-1; J gene: TRBJ1-5; CDR3 protein: CASSLQGFGNQPQHF; CDR3 DNA: TGTGCCAGCAGCCTGCAGGGTTTTGGGAATCAGCCCCAGCATTTT
clone size: NA; D gene: NA; V gene: TRBV5-5; J gene: TRBJ2-1; CDR3 protein: CASSWTQLTFF; CDR3 DNA: TGTGCCAGCAGCTGGACCCAGTTGACGTTCTTC
clone size: NA; D gene: NA; V gene: TRBV19; J gene: TRBJ2-3; CDR3 protein: CASNPQGVLFGAEYYTQYF; CDR3 DNA: TGTGCCAGTAACCCACAGGGTGTACTCTTCGGGGCCGAGTATTATACGCAGTATTTT
clone size: NA; D gene: NA; V gene: TRBV7-2; J gene: TRBJ2-7; CDR3 protein: CASALSYEQYF; CDR3 DNA: TGTGCCAGCGCCCTCTCCTACGAGCAGTACTTC
clone size: many; D gene: NA; V gene: TRBV20-1; J gene: TRBJ2-7; CDR3 protein: CSAGSGARYEQYF; CDR3 DNA: TGCAGTGCTGGCTCGGGGGCAAGGTACGAGCAGTACTTC
clone size: NA; D gene: NA; V gene: TRBV29-1; J gene: TRBJ1-1; CDR3 protein: CSVSWGGGNTEAFF; CDR3 DNA: TGCAGCGTTTCCTGGGGAGGTGGGAACACTGAAGCTTTCTTT
clone size: few; D gene: TRBD2; V gene: TRBV4-2; J gene: TRBJ2-7; CDR3 protein: CASSQRLAGSYEQYF; CDR3 DNA: TGCGCCAGCAGCCAACGACTAGCGGGGAGCTACGAGCAGTACTTC
clone size: many; D gene: NA; V gene: TRBV2; J gene: TRBJ2-3; CDR3 protein: CASSEARIASTDTQYF; CDR3 DNA: TGTGCCAGCAGTGAAGCGCGAATAGCTTCCACAGATACGCAGTATTTT
clone size: many; D gene: TRBD1; V gene: TRBV18; J gene: TRBJ1-1; CDR3 protein: CASSRDRGGSTEAFF; CDR3 DNA: TGTGCCAGCTCACGCGACAGGGGAGGCAGCACTGAAGCTTTCTTT
clone size: few; D gene: NA; V gene: TRBV6-6; J gene: TRBJ1-5; CDR3 protein: CASSYSSLNQPQHF; CDR3 DNA: TGTGCCAGCAGTTACTCGAGTCTGAATCAGCCCCAGCATTTT
clone size: many; D gene: NA; V gene: TRBV12-3/TRBV12-4; J gene: TRBJ1-5; CDR3 protein: CASSPDGLRGQPQHF; CDR3 DNA: TGTGCCAGCAGTCCGGACGGTCTACGGGGGCAGCCCCAGCATTTT
clone size: many; D gene: TRBD2; V gene: TRBV12-3/TRBV12-4; J gene: TRBJ2-5; CDR3 protein: CASSLFGTRVPETQYF; CDR3 DNA: TGTGCCAGCAGTTTATTCGGGACTAGAGTTCCAGAGACCCAGTACTTC
clone size: many; D gene: NA; V gene: TRBV2; J gene: TRBJ2-7; CDR3 protein: CASRDRPPYEQYF; CDR3 DNA: TGTGCCAGCAGAGACAGGCCTCCCTACGAGCAGTACTTC
clone size: few; D gene: NA; V gene: TRBV19; J gene: TRBJ2-5; CDR3 protein: CASSPGRERETQYF; CDR3 DNA: TGTGCCAGTAGTCCTGGCCGGGAGCGGGAGACCCAGTACTTC
clone size: many; D gene: NA; V gene: TRBV5-1; J gene: TRBJ2-1; CDR3 protein: CASSLGDEDNNEQFF; CDR3 DNA: TGCGCCAGCAGCTTGGGGGACGAAGACAACAATGAGCAGTTCTTC
clone size: few; D gene: NA; V gene: TRBV28; J gene: TRBJ1-2; CDR3 protein: CASSLSAGSGYTF; CDR3 DNA: TGTGCCAGCAGTTTATCGGCAGGGAGCGGCTACACCTTC
clone size: few; D gene: TRBD1; V gene: TRBV6-1; J gene: TRBJ2-5; CDR3 protein: CASSPTGVGTQYF; CDR3 DNA: TGTGCCAGCAGTCCGACAGGGGTGGGGACCCAGTACTTC
clone size: many; D gene: TRBD2; V gene: TRBV20-1; J gene: TRBJ2-5; CDR3 protein: CSATSPPGLAKETQYF; CDR3 DNA: TGCAGTGCTACTTCCCCTCCTGGACTAGCTAAGGAGACCCAGTACTTC
clone size: few; D gene: TRBD2; V gene: TRBV4-2; J gene: TRBJ2-3; CDR3 protein: CASSQGLTGTSVWTSTDTQYF; CDR3 DNA: TGTGCCAGCAGCCAAGGGTTGACCGGGACTAGCGTGTGGACTAGCACAGATACGCAGTATTTT
clone size: NA; D gene: NA; V gene: TRBV2; J gene: TRBJ1-5; CDR3 protein: CASREGDQPQHF; CDR3 DNA: TGTGCCAGCCGGGAGGGGGATCAGCCCCAGCATTTT
clone size: few; D gene: TRBD2; V gene: TRBV7-3; J gene: TRBJ2-3; CDR3 protein: CASSLRDYGTDTQYF; CDR3 DNA: TGTGCCAGCAGCTTAAGGGACTACGGCACAGATACGCAGTATTTT
clone size: few; D gene: TRBD1; V gene: TRBV2; J gene: TRBJ2-5; CDR3 protein: CASRGTGRAETQYF; CDR3 DNA: TGTGCCAGCAGAGGGACAGGGCGGGCGGAGACCCAGTACTTC
clone size: many; D gene: NA; V gene: TRBV12-3/TRBV12-4; J gene: TRBJ2-5; CDR3 protein: CASSRDRETQYF; CDR3 DNA: TGTGCCAGCAGCCGCGACCGGGAGACCCAGTACTTC
clone size: few; D gene: TRBD1; V gene: TRBV5-6; J gene: TRBJ1-6; CDR3 protein: CASSFSGQGASSPLHF; CDR3 DNA: TGTGCCAGCAGCTTTTCGGGACAGGGGGCGAGTTCACCCCTCCACTTT
clone size: NA; D gene: NA; V gene: TRBV6-1; J gene: TRBJ2-2; CDR3 protein: CASSEFSTGELFF; CDR3 DNA: TGTGCCAGCAGTGAGTTCAGCACCGGGGAGCTGTTTTTT
clone size: NA; D gene: NA; V gene: TRBV20-1; J gene: TRBJ1-5; CDR3 protein: CSASLSSQPQHF; CDR3 DNA: TGCAGTGCTAGCCTGTCCAGCCAGCCCCAGCATTTT
clone size: few; D gene: TRBD2; V gene: TRBV4-2; J gene: TRBJ2-3; CDR3 protein: CASSRRLGASGAPDTQYF; CDR3 DNA: TGTGCCAGCAGCCGCCGACTGGGGGCTAGCGGGGCCCCAGATACGCAGTATTTT
clone size: many; D gene: NA; V gene: TRBV20-1; J gene: TRBJ2-5; CDR3 protein: CSATGGKETQYF; CDR3 DNA: TGCAGTGCTACGGGGGGCAAAGAGACCCAGTACTTC
clone size: many; D gene: TRBD2; V gene: TRBV7-9; J gene: TRBJ2-1; CDR3 protein: CASSLSSGGVDEQFF; CDR3 DNA: TGTGCCAGCAGCCTATCTAGCGGGGGAGTCGATGAGCAGTTCTTC
clone size: many; D gene: TRBD2; V gene: TRBV12-3/TRBV12-4; J gene: TRBJ2-1; CDR3 protein: CASRDSGGYNEQFF; CDR3 DNA: TGTGCCAGCAGAGATAGCGGGGGGTACAATGAGCAGTTCTTC
clone size: many; D gene: TRBD1; V gene: TRBV12-3/TRBV12-4; J gene: TRBJ2-1; CDR3 protein: CASSSRGLYNEQFF; CDR3 DNA: TGTGCCAGCAGTTCCAGGGGGCTCTACAATGAGCAGTTCTTC
clone size: NA; D gene: TRBD1; V gene: TRBV7-3; J gene: TRBJ2-1; CDR3 protein: CASSWSGTGVAEQFF; CDR3 DNA: TGTGCCAGCAGCTGGTCCGGGACAGGGGTGGCTGAGCAGTTCTTC
clone size: many; D gene: NA; V gene: TRBV19; J gene: TRBJ1-6; CDR3 protein: CASSRGDYRNSPLHF; CDR3 DNA: TGTGCCAGTAGTCGAGGAGATTATCGTAATTCACCCCTCCACTTT
clone size: many; D gene: TRBD1; V gene: TRBV20-1; J gene: TRBJ2-7; CDR3 protein: CSAPHGTGRHEQYF; CDR3 DNA: TGCAGTGCCCCTCACGGGACAGGGCGCCACGAGCAGTACTTC
clone size: NA; D gene: NA; V gene: TRBV12-3/TRBV12-4; J gene: TRBJ1-5; CDR3 protein: CASRSRGNRNQPQHF; CDR3 DNA: TGTGCCAGCAGATCTAGGGGGAATCGCAATCAGCCCCAGCATTTT
clone size: few; D gene: NA; V gene: TRBV28; J gene: TRBJ1-2; CDR3 protein: CASSFLGQNYGYTF; CDR3 DNA: TGTGCCAGCAGTTTTCTGGGGCAGAACTATGGCTACACCTTC
clone size: many; D gene: TRBD1; V gene: TRBV2; J gene: TRBJ1-1; CDR3 protein: CASISDRSDTEAFF; CDR3 DNA: TGTGCCAGCATTTCGGACAGGTCGGACACTGAAGCTTTCTTT
clone size: NA; D gene: NA; V gene: TRBV4-2; J gene: TRBJ1-1; CDR3 protein: CASSHNRGGNTEAFF; CDR3 DNA: TGTGCCAGCAGCCATAATAGGGGGGGGAACACTGAAGCTTTCTTT
clone size: many; D gene: NA; V gene: TRBV7-8; J gene: TRBJ1-1; CDR3 protein: CASSLAARVGTEAFF; CDR3 DNA: TGTGCCAGCAGCTTAGCGGCCAGGGTAGGAACTGAAGCTTTCTTT
clone size: many; D gene: TRBD1; V gene: TRBV5-1; J gene: TRBJ2-7; CDR3 protein: CASSKDRAYEQYF; CDR3 DNA: TGCGCCAGCAGCAAGGACAGGGCCTACGAGCAGTACTTC
clone size: many; D gene: NA; V gene: TRBV11-2; J gene: TRBJ2-5; CDR3 protein: CASSIMGAGWTQYF; CDR3 DNA: TGTGCCAGCAGCATAATGGGGGCAGGCTGGACCCAGTACTTC
clone size: NA; D gene: NA; V gene: TRBV18; J gene: TRBJ2-2; CDR3 protein: CASSPPGREDTGELFF; CDR3 DNA: TGTGCCAGCTCACCACCGGGGAGAGAGGACACCGGGGAGCTGTTTTTT
clone size: few; D gene: NA; V gene: TRBV6-5; J gene: TRBJ1-6; CDR3 protein: CASSYKGPDSDSPLHF; CDR3 DNA: TGTGCCAGCAGTTACAAGGGCCCGGATTCGGATTCACCCCTCCACTTT
clone size: many; D gene: TRBD1; V gene: TRBV28; J gene: TRBJ2-7; CDR3 protein: CASSLVGRGYEQYF; CDR3 DNA: TGTGCCAGCAGTTTAGTGGGCAGGGGGTACGAGCAGTACTTC
clone size: NA; D gene: NA; V gene: TRBV19; J gene: TRBJ2-3; CDR3 protein: CASSLGPGGTDTQYF; CDR3 DNA: TGTGCCAGTAGTTTGGGACCGGGGGGCACAGATACGCAGTATTTT
clone size: many; D gene: TRBD2; V gene: TRBV3-1; J gene: TRBJ2-5; CDR3 protein: CASLRASGGWETQYF; CDR3 DNA: TGTGCCAGCCTTCGCGCTAGCGGTGGCTGGGAGACCCAGTACTTC
clone size: NA; D gene: TRBD1; V gene: TRBV10-3; J gene: TRBJ1-6; CDR3 protein: CAITPDRVNSPLHF; CDR3 DNA: TGTGCCATCACGCCCGACAGGGTGAATTCACCCCTCCACTTT
clone size: few; D gene: NA; V gene: TRBV3-1; J gene: TRBJ2-1; CDR3 protein: CASSQALAGVTGGPYNEQFF; CDR3 DNA: TGTGCCAGCAGCCAAGCGTTAGCAGGGGTGACGGGGGGCCCCTACAATGAGCAGTTCTTC
clone size: many; D gene: NA; V gene: TRBV27; J gene: TRBJ1-4; CDR3 protein: CASSFLHPRRPEKLFF; CDR3 DNA: TGTGCCAGCAGTTTCCTCCACCCTCGCAGGCCTGAAAAACTGTTTTTT
clone size: many; D gene: NA; V gene: TRBV28; J gene: TRBJ1-4; CDR3 protein: CASSPGVEEKLFF; CDR3 DNA: TGTGCCAGCAGTCCCGGGGTCGAAGAAAAACTGTTTTTT
clone size: many; D gene: TRBD1; V gene: TRBV2; J gene: TRBJ2-7; CDR3 protein: CASSRTGGGEQYF; CDR3 DNA: TGTGCCAGCAGCCGGACAGGGGGCGGCGAGCAGTACTTC
clone size: many; D gene: NA; V gene: TRBV20-1; J gene: TRBJ2-7; CDR3 protein: CSARDPRGSSYEQYF; CDR3 DNA: TGCAGTGCTAGAGATCCCCGGGGTAGCTCCTACGAGCAGTACTTC
clone size: many; D gene: NA; V gene: TRBV2; J gene: TRBJ2-2; CDR3 protein: CASKGGTGELFF; CDR3 DNA: TGTGCCAGCAAAGGGGGCACCGGGGAGCTGTTTTTT
clone size: many; D gene: TRBD2; V gene: TRBV24-1; J gene: TRBJ2-5; CDR3 protein: CATSDRTSGGAVETQYF; CDR3 DNA: TGTGCCACCAGTGATCGGACTAGCGGGGGGGCCGTGGAGACCCAGTACTTC